Listed below are T cell receptor beta chains from one sample, sequenced in a study of blood T cell repertoires in COVID-19. The protocol was immunoSEQ multiplex PCR, while the TCRdb copy is restricted to in-frame clones and leaves out a portion. The sample contains roughly 330,000 clones, about 83% of which appear only once. The sample taken for sequencing was peripheral blood. The receptors come from a woman aged 45-65 years with acute or convalescent COVID-19. The conserved cysteine and the conserved F or W are not part of the CDR3 here.

J gene | V gene | CDR3 protein
TRBJ1-4 | TRBV5-6 | ASSLGTGSYEKLF
TRBJ1-5 | TRBV5-4 | ASRNPGLSKDQPQH
TRBJ1-2 | TRBV7-2 | ASSLGGDGYT
TRBJ1-1 | TRBV6-5 | AGRTGLDTEAF
TRBJ2-3 | TRBV9 | ASSLGPGGDTQY
TRBJ2-1 | TRBV18 | ASSPLAGGLEQF
TRBJ2-5 | TRBV18 | ASSPLASGITETQY
TRBJ1-6 | TRBV11-2 | ASTPRGQGDSPLH
TRBJ2-2 | TRBV9 | ASSVGQGNTGELF
TRBJ2-1 | TRBV29-1 | SVDGTGSSYNEQF
TRBJ2-3 | TRBV5-5 | ASSLAYTDTQY
TRBJ2-5 | TRBV5-4 | ASSSQRGGETQY
TRBJ1-4 | TRBV9 | ASTSGTGNAEKLF
TRBJ1-1 | TRBV5-1 | ASSLMAGGTEAF
TRBJ2-2 | TRBV6-5 | ASTNAGLAGELF
TRBJ1-1 | TRBV21-1 | ASSTIRTGGKGSTEAF
TRBJ2-1 | TRBV7-9 | ASSPRGTGSNEQF
TRBJ1-2 | TRBV27 | ASSRRGISYGYT
TRBJ2-2 | TRBV10-3 | ATGFSGRAGTGELF
TRBJ1-1 | TRBV7-9 | ASTRQGRIEAF
TRBJ2-1 | TRBV18 | ASSPLTTIERGQF
TRBJ2-6 | TRBV27 | ASSPGQGLGANVLT
TRBJ1-2 | TRBV27 | ASSLKLPGQGHRGDGYT
TRBJ2-1 | TRBV11-3 | ASSFPSGHEQF
TRBJ1-6 | TRBV30 | AWRPDSNSPLH
TRBJ1-1 | TRBV7-2 | ASSWRGSTEAF
TRBJ1-4 | TRBV13 | ASSQRTGTNEKLF
TRBJ2-7 | TRBV20-1 | SASRRSGSPHEQY
TRBJ2-7 | TRBV6-5 | ASRAGTVLYEQY
TRBJ2-3 | TRBV10-3 | AISESGGPLTDTQY
TRBJ2-2 | TRBV30 | ASRGSGTGELF
TRBJ1-2 | TRBV28 | ASSLLTGSGYT
TRBJ2-7 | TRBV4-1 | ASSRAGSYEQY
TRBJ1-2 | TRBV18 | ASSPPGRVST
TRBJ1-2 | TRBV18 | ASSGDTLHLYGYT
TRBJ1-5 | TRBV3-1/TRBV3-2 | ASSLSGRNQPQH
TRBJ1-4 | TRBV4-1 | ASSQEAVPSEKLF
TRBJ1-1 | TRBV6-5 | ASSYALEGTEAF
TRBJ1-5 | TRBV28 | ASSVGNQPQH
TRBJ2-2 | TRBV18 | ASSPQGQTGELF
TRBJ2-7 | TRBV12-5 | ASGLYNEQY
TRBJ1-2 | TRBV27 | ASSLTQGASYGYT
TRBJ2-7 | TRBV19 | ASSFRYEQY
TRBJ2-1 | TRBV2 | ASSELGSSYNEQF
TRBJ1-1 | TRBV5-6 | ASSWQGRTGAEAF
TRBJ2-5 | TRBV3-1/TRBV3-2 | ASTPPPGGGETQY